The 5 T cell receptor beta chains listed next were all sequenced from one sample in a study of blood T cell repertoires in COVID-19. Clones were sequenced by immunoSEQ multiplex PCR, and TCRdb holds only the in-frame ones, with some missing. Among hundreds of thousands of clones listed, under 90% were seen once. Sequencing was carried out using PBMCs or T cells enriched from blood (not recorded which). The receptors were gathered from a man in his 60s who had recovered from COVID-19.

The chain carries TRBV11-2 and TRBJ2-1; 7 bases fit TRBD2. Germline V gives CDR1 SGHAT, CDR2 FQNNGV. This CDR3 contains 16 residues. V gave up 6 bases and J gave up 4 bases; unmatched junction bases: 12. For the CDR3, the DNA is TGTGCCAGCAGTTTCCAAACAAGCGGGGTATACAATGAGCAGTTCTTC. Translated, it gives CASSFQTSGVYNEQFF.

DNA of the CDR3: TGCGCCAGCAGCCCTCTGGCAGGGGGCTCTGGAAACACCATATATTTT. Translation: CASSPLAGGSGNTIYF. The chain links TRBV5-1 to TRBJ1-3; 7 bases line up with TRBD1. This CDR3 has 16 amino acids. The V gene end was trimmed by 4 bases and the J gene end by 0 bases; junction bases not matched to a gene: 7. Germline V gene sequence: CDR1 SGHRS, CDR2 YFSETQ.

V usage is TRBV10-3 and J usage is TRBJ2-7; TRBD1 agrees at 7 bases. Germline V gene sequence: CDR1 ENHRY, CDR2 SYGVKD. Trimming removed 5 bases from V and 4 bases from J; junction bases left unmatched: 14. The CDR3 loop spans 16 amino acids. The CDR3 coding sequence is TGTGCCATCAGTACCTATGGGACAGCAGGAAAGTACGAGCAGTACTTC. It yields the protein CAISTYGTAGKYEQYF.

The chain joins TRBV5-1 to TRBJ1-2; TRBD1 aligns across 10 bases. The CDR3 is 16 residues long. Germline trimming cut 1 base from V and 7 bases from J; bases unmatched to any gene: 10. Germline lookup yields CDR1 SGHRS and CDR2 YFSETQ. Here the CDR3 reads CASSLFSGQGTLGYTF. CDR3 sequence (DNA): TGCGCCAGCAGCTTGTTTTCGGGACAGGGGACCCTTGGCTACACCTTC.

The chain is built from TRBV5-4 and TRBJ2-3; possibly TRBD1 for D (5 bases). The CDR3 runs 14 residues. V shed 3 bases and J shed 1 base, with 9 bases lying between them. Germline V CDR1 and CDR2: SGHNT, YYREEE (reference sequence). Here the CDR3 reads CASSSGLRTDTQYF. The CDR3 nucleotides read TGTGCCAGCAGCTCAGGGCTCCGCACAGATACGCAGTATTTT.